The rows below give T cell receptor beta chains drawn from one sample of a study of blood T cell repertoires in COVID-19. Assay used: immunoSEQ multiplex PCR; TCRdb lists only in-frame clones, some missing. The sample has 110,000 to 150,000 clones, approximately 80% seen once. The material sequenced was PBMCs or T cells enriched from blood (not recorded which). These receptors were obtained from a woman under 30 who had been exposed to COVID-19. The CDR3 runs from the conserved cysteine through the conserved F or W. Each record gives: V gene, D gene, clone size, J gene, CDR3 protein, CDR3 DNA. A D gene is named only where the DNA matches it firmly. Rows may omit the clone size; those that give it use once, few, many or a size class.

TRBV28	.	.	TRBJ1-1	CASSFQGTNTEAFF	TGTGCCAGCAGTTTTCAGGGGACGAACACTGAAGCTTTCTTT
TRBV10-3	TRBD2	.	TRBJ2-1	CAIRGTSGYNEQFF	TGTGCCATCAGGGGGACTAGCGGATACAATGAGCAGTTCTTC
TRBV5-1	TRBD1	.	TRBJ2-7	CASSFQGQGIYEQYF	TGCGCCAGCAGCTTTCAGGGACAGGGAATATACGAGCAGTACTTC
TRBV4-1	TRBD2	.	TRBJ2-7	CASSQAAGGAYEQYF	TGCGCCAGCAGCCAAGCAGCGGGAGGAGCCTACGAGCAGTACTTC
TRBV7-8	TRBD1	.	TRBJ1-1	CASSDTGGLNTEAFF	TGTGCCAGCAGCGACACAGGGGGCTTAAACACTGAAGCTTTCTTT
TRBV6-1	.	.	TRBJ1-6	CASSDSLVGAPLHF	TGTGCCAGCAGTGATTCGCTGGTCGGGGCACCCCTCCACTTT
TRBV3-1/TRBV3-2	.	once	TRBJ2-5	CASSRGDRAFQETQYF	TGTGCCAGCAGCCGAGGAGACCGCGCCTTCCAAGAGACCCAGTACTTC
TRBV6-2/TRBV6-3	.	few	TRBJ2-7	CASSITGSPSYEQYF	TGTGCCAGCAGCATTACGGGGTCCCCCTCCTACGAGCAGTACTTC
TRBV5-8	TRBD2	.	TRBJ2-7	CASSSGTSGRYEQYF	TGTGCCAGCAGCTCCGGGACTAGCGGGAGATACGAGCAGTACTTC
TRBV16	.	once	TRBJ2-5	CASSRRGQETQYF	TGTGCCAGCAGCCGGAGGGGCCAAGAGACCCAGTACTTC
TRBV7-3	.	.	TRBJ2-1	CASSLNPGAYNEQFF	TGTGCCAGCAGCTTGAATCCCGGTGCCTACAATGAGCAGTTCTTC
TRBV12-3/TRBV12-4	.	.	TRBJ2-5	CASSTSGIETQYF	TGTGCCAGCAGTACCTCAGGGATCGAGACCCAGTACTTC
TRBV19	.	.	TRBJ1-1	CASSIARTTNTEAFF	TGTGCCAGTAGTATAGCTCGGACAACGAACACTGAAGCTTTCTTT
TRBV25-1	.	few	TRBJ1-1	CASSVQANTEAFF	TGTGCCAGCAGTGTCCAGGCGAACACTGAAGCTTTCTTT
TRBV29-1	TRBD1	few	TRBJ1-1	CSVGAGTGGIVTEAFF	TGCAGCGTTGGGGCCGGGACAGGGGGCATTGTCACTGAAGCTTTCTTT
TRBV11-2	TRBD2	.	TRBJ2-1	CASSLGLAGEGEQFF	TGTGCCAGCAGTTTGGGACTAGCGGGAGAAGGTGAGCAGTTCTTC
TRBV24-1	.	.	TRBJ2-3	CATSDFPSTDTQYF	TGTGCCACCAGTGACTTCCCCTCGACAGATACGCAGTATTTT
TRBV6-6	.	.	TRBJ2-5	CASSRSPRGETQYF	TGTGCCAGCAGTCGATCTCCCAGGGGAGAGACCCAGTACTTC
TRBV2	.	once	TRBJ1-4	CASSDGAAGNINEKLFF	TGTGCCAGCAGTGATGGGGCAGCTGGGAACATTAATGAAAAACTGTTTTTT
TRBV3-1/TRBV3-2	.	.	TRBJ2-5	CASSLGRGDQETQYF	TGTGCCAGCAGCCTAGGCAGGGGGGACCAAGAGACCCAGTACTTC
TRBV28	.	.	TRBJ1-2	CASRPDRNYGYTF	TGTGCCAGCAGGCCCGACAGAAACTATGGCTACACCTTC
TRBV27	TRBD1	once	TRBJ2-7	CASSPTGGKYEQYF	TGTGCCAGCAGTCCGACAGGGGGCAAGTACGAGCAGTACTTC
TRBV7-2	.	.	TRBJ2-1	CASSFYLNNEQFF	TGTGCCAGCAGCTTTTATCTTAACAATGAGCAGTTCTTC
TRBV12-3/TRBV12-4	.	.	TRBJ1-5	CASCSGWNQPQHF	TGTGCCAGCTGTTCAGGGTGGAATCAGCCCCAGCATTTT
TRBV19	TRBD1	.	TRBJ2-7	CASKGTGAYEQYF	TGTGCCAGTAAGGGAACAGGGGCGTACGAGCAGTACTTC
TRBV12-3/TRBV12-4	.	.	TRBJ1-5	CASSLGGGQHF	TGTGCCAGCAGTTTAGGCGGGGGGCAGCATTTT
TRBV5-6	.	.	TRBJ1-3	CASSAFLDSLGNTIYF	TGTGCCAGCAGCGCGTTCCTCGATAGTCTTGGAAACACCATATATTTT
TRBV25-1	TRBD2	once	TRBJ2-1	CASSSGVGNEQFF	TGTGCCAGCAGTAGCGGGGTGGGCAATGAGCAGTTCTTC
TRBV5-1	TRBD2	few	TRBJ2-1	CASSPGLAGTNEQFF	TGCGCCAGCAGCCCAGGACTAGCGGGAACCAATGAGCAGTTCTTC
TRBV2	.	.	TRBJ1-2	CASDPQSLMGYGYTF	TGTGCCAGCGACCCACAGTCGCTTATGGGTTATGGCTACACCTTC
TRBV7-2	TRBD2	.	TRBJ2-7	CASSLPSGVTYEQYF	TGTGCCAGCAGCTTACCTAGCGGGGTAACCTACGAGCAGTACTTC
TRBV30	TRBD1	.	TRBJ1-2	CAWSEYRGLGYGYTF	TGTGCCTGGAGTGAGTACAGGGGGCTTGGCTATGGCTACACCTTC
TRBV7-9	.	once	TRBJ1-1	CASSQDSDTEAFF	TGTGCCAGCAGTCAGGACAGTGACACTGAAGCTTTCTTT
TRBV19	.	.	TRBJ1-4	CASSLGTGINEKLFF	TGTGCCAGTAGTCTAGGAACAGGGATTAACGAAAAACTGTTTTTT
TRBV6-5	TRBD2	.	TRBJ2-1	CASSYERGNEQFF	TGTGCCAGCAGTTACGAGCGGGGCAATGAGCAGTTCTTC
TRBV27	.	.	TRBJ1-5	CASKPEGGPVGGQPQHF	TGTGCCAGCAAGCCGGAGGGTGGTCCTGTGGGGGGGCAGCCCCAGCATTTT
TRBV7-9	TRBD2	.	TRBJ2-5	CASSSRRGLAGQETQYF	TGTGCCAGCAGCTCCCGCAGGGGACTAGCGGGACAAGAGACCCAGTACTTC
TRBV9	TRBD1	.	TRBJ2-6	CASTRDRGLPGANVLTF	TGTGCCAGCACCCGGGACAGGGGTCTCCCTGGGGCCAACGTCCTGACTTTC
TRBV6-5	TRBD1	.	TRBJ2-7	CASDGLDRGYEQYF	TGTGCCAGTGATGGCTTGGACAGGGGTTACGAGCAGTACTTC
TRBV7-9	TRBD1	.	TRBJ2-6	CASSSRRQGGDSGANVLTF	TGTGCCAGCAGCTCCCGTAGACAGGGGGGCGACTCTGGGGCCAACGTCCTGACTTTC
TRBV5-6	TRBD2	.	TRBJ2-1	CASSLEGLAAYNEQFF	TGTGCCAGCAGCTTGGAAGGACTAGCGGCCTACAATGAGCAGTTCTTC
TRBV28	.	.	TRBJ1-6	CASSEATGYNSPLHF	TGTGCCAGCAGTGAAGCGACAGGCTATAATTCACCCCTCCACTTT
TRBV25-1	TRBD2	.	TRBJ2-1	CASSEYASGAYNEQFF	TGTGCCAGCAGTGAGTACGCTAGCGGAGCTTACAATGAGCAGTTCTTC
TRBV19	TRBD1	.	TRBJ2-6	CASSIGRDRVSSGANVLTF	TGTGCCAGTAGTATAGGTAGGGACAGAGTTAGCTCTGGGGCCAACGTCCTGACTTTC
TRBV6-6	TRBD1	.	TRBJ1-5	CASSVRTGDGQPQHF	TGTGCCAGCAGTGTCCGGACAGGGGACGGACAGCCCCAGCATTTT
TRBV4-1	.	.	TRBJ1-1	CASSNRQAGEAFF	TGCGCCAGCAGCAACCGACAGGCGGGTGAAGCTTTCTTT
TRBV10-3	.	.	TRBJ2-7	CAISEIVYEQYF	TGTGCCATCAGTGAGATCGTCTACGAGCAGTACTTC
TRBV29-1	.	.	TRBJ1-1	CSVEARGNTEAFF	TGCAGCGTTGAGGCAAGAGGGAACACTGAAGCTTTCTTT
TRBV18	TRBD1	.	TRBJ1-3	CASSPEGQPGNTIYF	TGTGCCAGCTCACCGGAGGGACAGCCTGGAAACACCATATATTTT
TRBV11-3	TRBD2	.	TRBJ2-2	CASSNGTSGRPLNTGELFF	TGTGCCAGCAGCAATGGGACTAGCGGGAGACCCCTGAACACCGGGGAGCTGTTTTTT
TRBV27	.	.	TRBJ2-3	CASSLRGRGTDTQYF	TGTGCCAGCAGTTTAAGGGGGAGGGGTACAGATACGCAGTATTTT
TRBV11-2	.	.	TRBJ1-5	CASSSTDNQPQHF	TGTGCCAGCAGCTCAACTGACAATCAGCCCCAGCATTTT
TRBV5-4	.	.	TRBJ1-1	CASSPGVDGRGTEAFF	TGTGCCAGCAGCCCGGGAGTCGATGGTCGCGGCACTGAAGCTTTCTTT
TRBV28	.	.	TRBJ1-1	CASSLRGLDTEAFF	TGTGCCAGCAGTTTACGAGGTCTGGACACTGAAGCTTTCTTT
TRBV30	.	.	TRBJ1-6	CAWQYNSPLHF	TGTGCCTGGCAGTATAATTCACCCCTCCACTTT
TRBV5-1	TRBD1	many	TRBJ1-6	CASRAGQGDSPLHF	TGCGCCAGCAGGGCGGGACAGGGCGATTCACCCCTCCACTTT
TRBV30	TRBD2	once	TRBJ2-1	CAWTSGRAGAYNEQFF	TGTGCCTGGACTAGCGGGAGGGCCGGCGCCTACAATGAGCAGTTCTTC